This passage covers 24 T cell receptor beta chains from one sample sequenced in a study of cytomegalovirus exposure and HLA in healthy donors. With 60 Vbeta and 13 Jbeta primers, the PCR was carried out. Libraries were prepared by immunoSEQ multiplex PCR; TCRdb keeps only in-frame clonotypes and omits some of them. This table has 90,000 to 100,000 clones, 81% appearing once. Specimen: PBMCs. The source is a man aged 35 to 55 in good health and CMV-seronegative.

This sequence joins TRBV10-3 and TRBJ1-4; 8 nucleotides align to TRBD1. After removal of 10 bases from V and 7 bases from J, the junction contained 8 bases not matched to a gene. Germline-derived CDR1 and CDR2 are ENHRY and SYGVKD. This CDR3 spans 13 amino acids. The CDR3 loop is CATQTGVSEKLFF. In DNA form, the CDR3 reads TGTGCCACGCAGACAGGGGTCAGTGAAAAACTGTTTTTT.

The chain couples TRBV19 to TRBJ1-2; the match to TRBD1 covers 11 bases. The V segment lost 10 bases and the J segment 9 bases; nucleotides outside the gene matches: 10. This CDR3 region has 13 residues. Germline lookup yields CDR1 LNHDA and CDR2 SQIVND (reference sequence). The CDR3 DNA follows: TGTGCCACCTGGGACAGGGGGTCTAGGAGCTACACCTTC. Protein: CATWDRGSRSYTF.

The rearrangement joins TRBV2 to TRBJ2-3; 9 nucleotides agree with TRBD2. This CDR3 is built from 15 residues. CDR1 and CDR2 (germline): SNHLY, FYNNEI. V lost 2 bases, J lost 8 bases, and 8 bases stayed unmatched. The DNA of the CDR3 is TGTGCCAGCAGTGAACTAGCGGGGATTTTCTCTACGCAGTATTTT. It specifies CASSELAGIFSTQYF. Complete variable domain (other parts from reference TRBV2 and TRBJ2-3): EPEVTQTPSHQVTQMGQEVILRCVPISNHLYFYWYRQILGQKVEFLVSFYNNEISEKSEIFDDQFSVERPDGSNFTLKIRSTKLEDSAMYFCASSELAGIFSTQYFGPGTRLTVL.

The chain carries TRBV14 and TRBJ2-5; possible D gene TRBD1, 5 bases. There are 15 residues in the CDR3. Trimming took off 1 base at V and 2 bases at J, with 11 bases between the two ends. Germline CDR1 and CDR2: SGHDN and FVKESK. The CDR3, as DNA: TGTGCCAGCAGCCAAGTTCAGGGTGGTCAAGAGACCCAGTACTTC. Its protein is CASSQVQGGQETQYF.

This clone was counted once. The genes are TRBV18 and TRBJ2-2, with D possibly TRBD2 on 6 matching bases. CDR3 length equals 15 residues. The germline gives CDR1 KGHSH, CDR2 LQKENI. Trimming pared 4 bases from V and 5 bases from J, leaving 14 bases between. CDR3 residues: CASSRDSGWTGELFF. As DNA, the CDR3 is TGTGCCAGCTCACGGGACTCCGGGTGGACCGGGGAGCTGTTTTTT.

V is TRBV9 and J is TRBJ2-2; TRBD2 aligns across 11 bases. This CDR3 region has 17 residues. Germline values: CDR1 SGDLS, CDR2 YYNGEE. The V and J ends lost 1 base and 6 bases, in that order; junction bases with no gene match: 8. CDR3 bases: TGTGCCAGCAGCGTACGGATAGCGGGGGGGCGGGCCGGGGAGCTGTTTTTT. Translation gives CASSVRIAGGRAGELFF.

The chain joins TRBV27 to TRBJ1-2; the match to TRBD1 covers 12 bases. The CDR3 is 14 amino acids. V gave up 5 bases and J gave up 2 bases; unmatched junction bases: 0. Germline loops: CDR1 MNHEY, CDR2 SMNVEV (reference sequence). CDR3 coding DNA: TGTGCCAGCAGTGGGACAGGGGGCAACTATGGCTACACCTTC. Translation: CASSGTGGNYGYTF.

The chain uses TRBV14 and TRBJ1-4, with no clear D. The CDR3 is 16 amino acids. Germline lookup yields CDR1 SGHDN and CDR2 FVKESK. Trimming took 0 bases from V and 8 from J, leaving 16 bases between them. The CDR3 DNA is TGTGCCAGCAGCCAAGATGGAGGCTTCTTGGGGGAAAAACTGTTTTTT. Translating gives CASSQDGGFLGEKLFF.

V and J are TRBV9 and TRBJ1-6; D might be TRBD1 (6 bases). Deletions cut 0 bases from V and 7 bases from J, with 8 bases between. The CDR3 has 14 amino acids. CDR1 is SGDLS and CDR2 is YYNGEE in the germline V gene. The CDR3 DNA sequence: TGTGCCAGCAGCGTAGGGGACAAGAATTCACCCCTCCACTTT. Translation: CASSVGDKNSPLHF.

This CDR3 is CAISERGQSSPLHF. In nucleotides, the CDR3 is TGTGCCATCAGTGAGAGGGGACAGTCCTCACCCCTCCACTTT. The chain uses TRBV10-3 and TRBJ1-6, with TRBD1 matching 7 bases. The V and J ends lost 2 bases and 10 bases, in that order; junction bases with no gene match: 5. This CDR3 has 14 residues. Germline values: CDR1 ENHRY, CDR2 SYGVKD.

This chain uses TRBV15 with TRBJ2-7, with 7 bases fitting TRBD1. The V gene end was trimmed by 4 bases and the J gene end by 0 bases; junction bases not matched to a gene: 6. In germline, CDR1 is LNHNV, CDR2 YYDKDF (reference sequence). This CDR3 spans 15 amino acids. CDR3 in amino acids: CATSIGTAHSYEQYF. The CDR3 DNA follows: TGTGCCACCAGCATAGGGACAGCCCACTCCTACGAGCAGTACTTC.

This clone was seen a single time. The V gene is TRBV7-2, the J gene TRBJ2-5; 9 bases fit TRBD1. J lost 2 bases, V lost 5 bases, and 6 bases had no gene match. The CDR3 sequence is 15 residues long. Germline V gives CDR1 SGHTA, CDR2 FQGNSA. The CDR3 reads CASSSGQGSQETQYF. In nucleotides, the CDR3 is TGTGCCAGCAGCAGCGGACAGGGGTCACAAGAGACCCAGTACTTC.

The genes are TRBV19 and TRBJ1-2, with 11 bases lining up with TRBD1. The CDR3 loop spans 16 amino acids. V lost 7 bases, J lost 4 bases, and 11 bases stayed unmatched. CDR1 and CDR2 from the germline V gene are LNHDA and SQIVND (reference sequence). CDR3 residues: CASKRASGQGVYGYTF. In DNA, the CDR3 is TGTGCCAGTAAGAGGGCATCGGGACAGGGGGTCTATGGCTACACCTTC.

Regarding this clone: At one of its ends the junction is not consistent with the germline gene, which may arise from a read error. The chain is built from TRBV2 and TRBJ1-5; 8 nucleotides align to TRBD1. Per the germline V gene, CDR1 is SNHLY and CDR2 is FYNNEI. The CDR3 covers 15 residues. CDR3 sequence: CASSRTPGGNQPQHF. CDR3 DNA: TGTGCCAGCAGTAGGACTCCAGGGGGCAACCAGCCCCAGCATTTT. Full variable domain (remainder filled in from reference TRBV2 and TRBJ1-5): EPEVTQTPSHQVTQMGQEVILRCVPISNHLYFYWYRQILGQKVEFLVSFYNNEISEKSEIFDDQFSVERPDGSNFTLKIRSTKLEDSAMYFCASSRTPGGNQPQHFGDGTRLSIL.

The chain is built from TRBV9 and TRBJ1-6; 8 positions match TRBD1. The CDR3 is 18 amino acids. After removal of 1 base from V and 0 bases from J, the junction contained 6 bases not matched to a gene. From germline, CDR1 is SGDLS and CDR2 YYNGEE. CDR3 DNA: TGTGCCAGCAGCGTAAGACAGGGGACGAGCTCCTATAATTCACCCCTCCACTTT. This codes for CASSVRQGTSSYNSPLHF.

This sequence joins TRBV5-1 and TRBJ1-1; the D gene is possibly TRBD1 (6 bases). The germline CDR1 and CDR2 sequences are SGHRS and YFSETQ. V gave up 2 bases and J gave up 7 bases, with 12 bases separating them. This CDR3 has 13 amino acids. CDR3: CASSLIRGHEAFF. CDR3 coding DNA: TGCGCCAGCAGCTTAATCAGGGGCCATGAAGCTTTCTTT.

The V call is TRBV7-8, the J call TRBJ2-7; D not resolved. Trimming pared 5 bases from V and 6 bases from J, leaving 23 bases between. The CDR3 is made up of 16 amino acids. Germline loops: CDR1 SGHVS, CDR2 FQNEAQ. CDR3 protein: CASSIPPGRGVGEQYF. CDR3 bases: TGTGCCAGCAGCATCCCCCCCGGCCGAGGAGTCGGCGAGCAGTACTTC.

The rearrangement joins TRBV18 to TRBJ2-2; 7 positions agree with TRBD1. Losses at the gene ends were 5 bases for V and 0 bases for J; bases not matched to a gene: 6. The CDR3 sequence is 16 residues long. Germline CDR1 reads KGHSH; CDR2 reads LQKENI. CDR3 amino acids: CASSKLQGSNTGELFF. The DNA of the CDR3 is TGTGCCAGCTCAAAACTACAGGGGTCGAACACCGGGGAGCTGTTTTTT.

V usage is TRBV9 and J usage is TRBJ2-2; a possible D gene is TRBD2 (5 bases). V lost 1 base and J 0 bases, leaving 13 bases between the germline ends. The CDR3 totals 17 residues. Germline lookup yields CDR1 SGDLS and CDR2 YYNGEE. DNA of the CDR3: TGTGCCAGCAGCGTACCGGGGTTCGGAGCGAACACCGGGGAGCTGTTTTTT. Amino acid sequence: CASSVPGFGANTGELFF.

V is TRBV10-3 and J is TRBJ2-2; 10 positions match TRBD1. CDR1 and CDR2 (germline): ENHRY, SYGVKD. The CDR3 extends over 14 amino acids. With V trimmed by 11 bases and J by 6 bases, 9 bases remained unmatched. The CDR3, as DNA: TGTGCCGTCCCCCGGGACAGGGGCGCCGGGGAGCTGTTTTTT. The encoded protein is CAVPRDRGAGELFF.

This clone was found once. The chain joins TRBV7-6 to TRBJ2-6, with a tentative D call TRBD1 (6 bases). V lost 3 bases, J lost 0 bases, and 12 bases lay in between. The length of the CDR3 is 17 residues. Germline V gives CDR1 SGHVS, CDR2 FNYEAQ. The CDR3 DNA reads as TGTGCCAGCAGCTTGGAAATAGGGGGCTCTGGGGCCAACGTCCTGACTTTC. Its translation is CASSLEIGGSGANVLTF.

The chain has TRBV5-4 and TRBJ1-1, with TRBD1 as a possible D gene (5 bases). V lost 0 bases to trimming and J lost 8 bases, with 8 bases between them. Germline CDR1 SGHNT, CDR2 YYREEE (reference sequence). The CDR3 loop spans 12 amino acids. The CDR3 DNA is TGTGCCAGCAGCTTGGGCGACAGCGAAGCTTTCTTT. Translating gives CASSLGDSEAFF. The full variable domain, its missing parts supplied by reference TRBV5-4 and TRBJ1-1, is ETGVTQSPTHLIKTRGQQVTLRCSSQSGHNTVSWYQQALGQGPQFIFQYYREEENGRGNFPPRFSGLQFPNYSSELNVNALELDDSALYLCASSLGDSEAFFGQGTRLTVV.

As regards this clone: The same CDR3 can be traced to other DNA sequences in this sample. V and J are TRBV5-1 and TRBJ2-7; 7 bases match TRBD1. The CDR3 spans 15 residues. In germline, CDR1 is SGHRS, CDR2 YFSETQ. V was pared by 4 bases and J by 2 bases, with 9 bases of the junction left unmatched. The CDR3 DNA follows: TGCGCCAGCAGCCGGGACAGTTCTACTCCCTACGAGCAGTACTTC. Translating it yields CASSRDSSTPYEQYF.

The CDR3 protein is CASSRADQETQYF. CDR3 sequence (DNA): TGTGCCAGCAGCCGTGCAGATCAAGAGACCCAGTACTTC. This rearrangement joins TRBV11-1 to TRBJ2-5; D unclear. This CDR3 is 13 amino acids long. The V gene lost 5 bases and the J gene lost 2 bases, with 9 bases spanning the gap. The germline gives CDR1 SGHAT, CDR2 FQDESV (reference sequence).